A few counts support the clone carrying this T cell receptor beta chain. Its antigen is not identified. These data belong to a study of T-cell reconstitution after alpha-beta-depleted transplantation in children. Preparation of the TCRbeta library involved a method that used unique molecular identifiers. TCRdb called the PCR reads again in MiXCR, with one record for every CDR3 protein. The data contain hundreds of thousands of distinct CDR3 sequences, around 16% of them singletons. General study findings and limits: Expanded graft clones numbering several hundred reportedly gave rise to alpha-beta T cells about two months after transplant. At one year after transplant, newly produced T cells mostly accounted for T-cell counts and diversity.

From germline, CDR1 is MNHEY and CDR2 SVGEGT. V lost 2 bases, J lost 1 base, and 9 bases lay in between. The CDR3 consists of 14 residues. The source was PBMCs, mostly from graft donor cells, collected 360 days after TCRalphabeta/CD19-depleted stem cell transplant. The chain links TRBV6-2 or TRBV6-3 to TRBJ2-7, with D possibly being TRBD1 (5 bases). The sequence derives from a boy under two years old who had a stem cell transplant for Wiskott-Aldrich syndrome, so the T cells may come from the graft donor. The CDR3 coding sequence is TGTGCCAGCAGTTACCGACAGTTTTCCTACGAGCAGTACTTC. This translates into CASSYRQFSYEQYF.